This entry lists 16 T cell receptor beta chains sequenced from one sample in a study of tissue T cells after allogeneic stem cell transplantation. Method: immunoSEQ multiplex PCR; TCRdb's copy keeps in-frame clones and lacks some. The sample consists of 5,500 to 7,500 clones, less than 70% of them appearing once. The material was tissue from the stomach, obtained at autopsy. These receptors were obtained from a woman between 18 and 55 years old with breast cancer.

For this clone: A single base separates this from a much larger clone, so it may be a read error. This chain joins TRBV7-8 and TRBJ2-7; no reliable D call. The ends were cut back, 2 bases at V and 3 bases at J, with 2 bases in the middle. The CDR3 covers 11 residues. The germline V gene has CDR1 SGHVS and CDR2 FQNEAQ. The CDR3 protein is CASSLYYEQYF. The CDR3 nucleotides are TGTGCCAGCAGCTTATACTACGAGCAGTACTTC.

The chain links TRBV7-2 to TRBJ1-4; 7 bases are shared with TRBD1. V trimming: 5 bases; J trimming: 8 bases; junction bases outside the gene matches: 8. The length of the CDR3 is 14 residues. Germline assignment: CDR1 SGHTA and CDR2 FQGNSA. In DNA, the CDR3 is TGTGCCAGCAGCCTAGACAGGGATAACGAAAAACTGTTTTTT. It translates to CASSLDRDNEKLFF. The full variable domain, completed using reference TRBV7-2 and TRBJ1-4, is GAGVSQSPSNKVTEKGKDVELRCDPISGHTALYWYRQSLGQGLEFLIYFQGNSAPDKSGLPSDRFSAERTGGSVSTLTIQRTQQEDSAVYLCASSLDRDNEKLFFGSGTQLSVL.

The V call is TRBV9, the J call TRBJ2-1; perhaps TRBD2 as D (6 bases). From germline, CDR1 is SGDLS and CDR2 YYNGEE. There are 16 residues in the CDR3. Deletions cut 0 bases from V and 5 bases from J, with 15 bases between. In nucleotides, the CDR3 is TGTGCCAGCAGCGTAGGGTTGCGGGGCCCGCACAATGAGCAGTTCTTC. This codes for CASSVGLRGPHNEQFF.

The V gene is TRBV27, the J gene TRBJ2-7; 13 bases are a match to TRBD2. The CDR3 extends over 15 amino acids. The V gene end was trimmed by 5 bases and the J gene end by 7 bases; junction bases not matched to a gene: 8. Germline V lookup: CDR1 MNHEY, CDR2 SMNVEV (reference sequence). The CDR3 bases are TGTGCCAGCAGTCCAGGACTAGCGGGAGTAAGGGAGCAGTACTTC. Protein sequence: CASSPGLAGVREQYF.

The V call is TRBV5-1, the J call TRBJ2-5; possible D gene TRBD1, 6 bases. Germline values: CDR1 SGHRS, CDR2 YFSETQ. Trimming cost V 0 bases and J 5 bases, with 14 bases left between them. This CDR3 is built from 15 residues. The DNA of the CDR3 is TGCGCCAGCAGCTTGGACGCAGGGGCGGAGGAGACCCAGTACTTC. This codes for CASSLDAGAEETQYF.

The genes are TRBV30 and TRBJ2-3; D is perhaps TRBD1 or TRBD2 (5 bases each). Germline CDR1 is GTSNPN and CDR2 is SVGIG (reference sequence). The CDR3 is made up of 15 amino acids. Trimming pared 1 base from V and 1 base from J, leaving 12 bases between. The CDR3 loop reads CAWSGVGGGTDTQYF. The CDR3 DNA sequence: TGTGCCTGGAGTGGGGTTGGGGGTGGCACAGATACGCAGTATTTT. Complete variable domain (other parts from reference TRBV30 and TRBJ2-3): SQTIHQWPATLVQPVGSPLSLECTVEGTSNPNLYWYRQAAGRGLQLLFYSVGIGQISSEVPQNLSASRPQDRQFILSSKKLLLSDSGFYLCAWSGVGGGTDTQYFGPGTRLTVL.

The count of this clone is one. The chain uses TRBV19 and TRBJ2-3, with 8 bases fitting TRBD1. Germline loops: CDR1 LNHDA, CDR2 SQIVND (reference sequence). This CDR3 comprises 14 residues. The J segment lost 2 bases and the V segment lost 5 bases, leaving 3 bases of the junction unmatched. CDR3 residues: CASSDRGYTDTQYF. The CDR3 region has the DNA TGTGCCAGTAGTGACAGGGGATACACAGATACGCAGTATTTT.

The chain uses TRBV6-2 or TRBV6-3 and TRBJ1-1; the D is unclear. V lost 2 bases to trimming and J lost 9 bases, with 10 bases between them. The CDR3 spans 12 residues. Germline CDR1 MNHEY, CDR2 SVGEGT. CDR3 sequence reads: CASSYGALKAFF. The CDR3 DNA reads TGTGCCAGCAGTTACGGAGCCCTAAAAGCTTTCTTT.

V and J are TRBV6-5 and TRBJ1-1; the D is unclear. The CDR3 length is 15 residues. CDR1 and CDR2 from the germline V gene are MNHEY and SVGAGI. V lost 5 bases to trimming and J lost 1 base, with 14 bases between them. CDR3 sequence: CASSTPGESNTEAFF. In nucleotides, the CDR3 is TGTGCCAGCAGTACCCCGGGTGAGTCGAACACTGAAGCTTTCTTT.

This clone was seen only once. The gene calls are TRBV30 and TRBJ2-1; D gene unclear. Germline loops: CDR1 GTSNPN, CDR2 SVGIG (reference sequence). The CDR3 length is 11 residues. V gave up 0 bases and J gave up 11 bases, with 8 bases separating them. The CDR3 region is CAWSVQVKQFF. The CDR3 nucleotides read TGTGCCTGGAGTGTACAAGTAAAGCAGTTCTTC.

In DNA form, the CDR3 reads TGCAGCGTTGAGGCCCAGGGTGCAGATACGCAGTATTTT. It translates to CSVEAQGADTQYF. The chain joins TRBV29-1 to TRBJ2-3; the D gene is possibly TRBD1 (5 bases). CDR3 size: 13 residues. Germline values: CDR1 SQVTM, CDR2 ANQGSEA. Between the trimmed V and J ends, which lost 3 bases and 4 bases, there was a span of 11 bases.

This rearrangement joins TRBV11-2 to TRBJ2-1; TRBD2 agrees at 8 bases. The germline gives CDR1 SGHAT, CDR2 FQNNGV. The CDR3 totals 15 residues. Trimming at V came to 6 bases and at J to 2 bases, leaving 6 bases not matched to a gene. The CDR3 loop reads CASSNYGGAYNEQFF. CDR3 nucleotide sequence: TGTGCCAGCAGTAACTACGGGGGGGCCTACAATGAGCAGTTCTTC.

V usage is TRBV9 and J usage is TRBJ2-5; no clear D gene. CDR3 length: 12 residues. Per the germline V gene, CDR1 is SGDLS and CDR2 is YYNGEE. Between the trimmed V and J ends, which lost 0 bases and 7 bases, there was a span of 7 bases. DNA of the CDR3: TGTGCCAGCAGCGTAGATCAGGTGACCCAGTACTTC. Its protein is CASSVDQVTQYF. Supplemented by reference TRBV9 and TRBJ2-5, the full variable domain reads DSGVTQTPKHLITATGQRVTLRCSPRSGDLSVYWYQQSLDQGLQFLIQYYNGEERAKGNILERFSAQQFPDLHSELNLSSLELGDSALYFCASSVDQVTQYFGPGTRLLVL.

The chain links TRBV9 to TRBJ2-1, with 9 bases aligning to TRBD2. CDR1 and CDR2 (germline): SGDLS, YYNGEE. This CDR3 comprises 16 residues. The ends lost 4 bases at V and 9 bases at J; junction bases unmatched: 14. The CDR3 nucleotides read TGTGCCAGCAGCCCGTCTCCTGCGGGAGGGCCGAGTGAGCAGTTCTTC. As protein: CASSPSPAGGPSEQFF.

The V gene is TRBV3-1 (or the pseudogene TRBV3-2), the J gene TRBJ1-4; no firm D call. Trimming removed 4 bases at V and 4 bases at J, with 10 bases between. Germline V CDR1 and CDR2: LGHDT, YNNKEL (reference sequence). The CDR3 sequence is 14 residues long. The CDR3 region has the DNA TGTGCCAGCAGCCCCGGATGGATTAATGAAAAACTGTTTTTT. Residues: CASSPGWINEKLFF.

DNA for the CDR3: TGTGCCTGGCACAGGGGAGAGGGAAACACCATATATTTT. Translation gives CAWHRGEGNTIYF. V gene TRBV30 combines with J gene TRBJ1-3, with 7 bases matching TRBD1. Germline V CDR1 and CDR2: GTSNPN, SVGIG (reference sequence). V was pared by 5 bases and J by 4 bases, with 5 bases of the junction left unmatched. The CDR3 sequence is 13 residues long. Supplemented by reference TRBV30 and TRBJ1-3, the full variable domain reads SQTIHQWPATLVQPVGSPLSLECTVEGTSNPNLYWYRQAAGRGLQLLFYSVGIGQISSEVPQNLSASRPQDRQFILSSKKLLLSDSGFYLCAWHRGEGNTIYFGEGSWLTVV.